Reported below is one T cell receptor (beta chain). The data derive from a study of blood T cell repertoires in COVID-19. Study-wide background: COVID-19 samples collected from the United States, Italy and Spain covered acute and convalescent phases. T cells, B-cell-depleted T cells, or PBMCs supplied cDNA or gDNA.

Authors' data handling: Amplification of reference gene primers provided the estimated nucleated cell counts. Clones were read by immunoSEQ multiplex PCR, and TCRdb kept only the in-frame ones, dropping some. That table supplies the V and J calls and clone size; D and trimming were determined from the DNA. The sample has around 58,000 clones; around 85% are singletons. The length of the CDR3 is 15 residues. In germline, CDR1 is SNHLY, CDR2 FYNNEI. The V gene end was trimmed by 3 bases and the J gene end by 1 base; junction bases not matched to a gene: 2. The V gene is TRBV2, the J gene TRBJ2-3; 9 nucleotides match TRBD2. The source of this sequence is a human donor in a cohort sampled during active COVID-19. Sequencing was performed on peripheral blood. CDR3 protein: CASSEVAGGTDTQYF. The CDR3 nucleotides read TGTGCCAGCAGTGAGGTAGCGGGGGGCACAGATACGCAGTATTTT.